One sample yielded the 10 T cell receptor beta chains listed below, sequenced in a study of T cell repertoires in cytomegalovirus infection. These receptors have no known antigen. TCRdb reprocessed the reads with MiXCR, giving one entry per CDR3 protein. This sample has roughly 500,000 distinct CDR3 sequences, with about 39% found just once. Sequenced here: cultured PBMCs, sampled from culture after CMV antigen stimulation. Receptors originate from a human donor in good health (CMV status not recorded). Some clones in this sample may be carry-over from other donors' samples.

V usage is TRBV7-9 and J usage is TRBJ1-4, with 7 bases that match TRBD1. The germline gives CDR1 SEHNR, CDR2 FQNEAQ (reference sequence). The CDR3 totals 14 residues. Trimming took 4 bases from V and 3 from J; bases not matched to a gene: 2. This chain's CDR3 is CASSWTGPNEKLFF. CDR3 in DNA: TGTGCCAGCAGCTGGACAGGACCTAATGAAAAACTGTTTTTT.

This clonotype was seen a handful of times. CDR3 nucleotides: TGTGCCGGGCGCGGTAGCACAGATACGCAGTATTTT. This encodes CAGRGSTDTQYF. The chain carries TRBV7-2 and TRBJ2-3; D gene unclear. Germline CDR1 is SGHTA and CDR2 is FQGNSA. The CDR3 has 12 amino acids. V lost 11 bases, J lost 0 bases, and 9 bases lay in between.

This clonotype was observed a handful of times. The chain recombines TRBV7-6 with TRBJ2-2, with D uncertain. The CDR3 is 19 amino acids. CDR1 is SGHVS and CDR2 is FNYEAQ in the germline V gene. V lost 5 bases and J lost 4, with 26 bases in between. The CDR3: CASSPLPFDPGSPTGELFF. The CDR3 DNA follows: TGTGCCAGCAGCCCTCTTCCTTTTGACCCTGGGTCCCCCACCGGGGAGCTGTTTTTT.

V is TRBV6-1 and J is TRBJ2-7; D is unclear. V dropped 1 base and J dropped 9 bases, with 4 bases sitting between them. Looked up from germline, CDR1 is MNHNS and CDR2 is SASEGT. This CDR3 is built from 10 residues. CDR3 sequence: CASSEDGQYF. The CDR3 DNA follows: TGTGCCAGCAGTGAAGACGGGCAGTACTTC.

The chain combines TRBV19 with TRBJ2-7; D might be TRBD1 or TRBD2, each matching 5 bases. This CDR3 spans 13 amino acids. Germline V lookup: CDR1 LNHDA, CDR2 SQIVND (reference sequence). Trimming cost V 6 bases and J 2 bases, with 11 bases left between them. CDR3 residues: CASRWDGTYEQYF. CDR3 nucleotide sequence: TGTGCCAGTAGATGGGACGGCACCTACGAGCAGTACTTC.

The rearrangement joins TRBV12-3 or TRBV12-4 to TRBJ2-7; the match to TRBD2 covers 8 bases. This CDR3 comprises 13 residues. Trimming took 3 bases from V and 3 from J; bases not matched to a gene: 1. CDR3 nucleotides: TGTGCCAGCAGTTTGGGACTAGACTACGAGCAGTACTTC. Translation: CASSLGLDYEQYF.

The chain employs TRBV10-3 and TRBJ1-2; D might be TRBD1 (5 bases). Trimming shortened V by 3 bases and J by 4 bases, and 9 bases separated the two germline ends. Germline CDR1 reads ENHRY; CDR2 reads SYGVKD. The CDR3 length is 13 residues. CDR3 DNA sequence: TGTGCCATCAGTGATAGGGGTCTCTATGGCTACACCTTC. It is translated as CAISDRGLYGYTF.

The rearrangement uses TRBV7-2 and TRBJ1-5; TRBD1 might be the D (5 bases). Germline V gives CDR1 SGHTA, CDR2 FQGNSA. The ends were cut back, 3 bases at V and 9 bases at J, with 12 bases in the middle. The CDR3 runs 13 residues. The DNA of the CDR3 is TGTGCCAGCAGCTTTTCGGGGGTTCCGCCCCAGCATTTT. As protein: CASSFSGVPPQHF.

A few counts support this clonotype. The chain uses TRBV6-1 and TRBJ2-7; 12 positions match TRBD2. Germline V CDR1 and CDR2: MNHNS, SASEGT. The V segment lost 4 bases and the J segment 2 bases; nucleotides outside the gene matches: 3. This CDR3 region has 15 residues. The CDR3: CASSVGTSGPYEQYF. In nucleotides, the CDR3 is TGTGCCAGCAGTGTGGGGACTAGCGGGCCCTACGAGCAGTACTTC.

V and J are TRBV10-1 and TRBJ2-7, with D unresolved. The V gene's germline CDR1 is WNHNN and CDR2 SYGVQD (reference sequence). Trimming stripped 3 bases from V and 6 bases from J, with 12 bases between. CDR3 length equals 13 residues. This CDR3 is CASSERTTSEQYF. In nucleotides, the CDR3 is TGCGCCAGCAGTGAAAGGACCACCTCCGAGCAGTACTTC.